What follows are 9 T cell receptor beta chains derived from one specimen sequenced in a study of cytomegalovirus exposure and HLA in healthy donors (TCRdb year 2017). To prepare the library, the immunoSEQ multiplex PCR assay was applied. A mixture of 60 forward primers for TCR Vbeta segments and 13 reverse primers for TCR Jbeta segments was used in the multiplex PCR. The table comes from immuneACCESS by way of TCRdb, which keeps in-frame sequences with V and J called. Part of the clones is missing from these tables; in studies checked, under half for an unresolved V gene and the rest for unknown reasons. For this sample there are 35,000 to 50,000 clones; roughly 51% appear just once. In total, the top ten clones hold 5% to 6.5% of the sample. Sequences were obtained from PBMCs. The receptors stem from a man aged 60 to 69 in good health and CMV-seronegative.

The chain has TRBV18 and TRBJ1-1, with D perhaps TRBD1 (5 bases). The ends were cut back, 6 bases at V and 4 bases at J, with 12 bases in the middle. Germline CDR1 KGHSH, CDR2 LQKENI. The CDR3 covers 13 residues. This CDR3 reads CASSPVGGTEAFF. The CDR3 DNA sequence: TGTGCCAGCTCTCCGGTGGGGGGCACTGAAGCTTTCTTT.

CDR3 sequence reads: CASSLGQGNYEQYF. DNA of the CDR3: TGCGCCAGCAGCTTGGGACAGGGAAATTACGAGCAGTACTTC. The genes are TRBV5-1 and TRBJ2-7, with 7 bases fitting TRBD1. V lost 0 bases to trimming and J lost 4 bases; unmatched junction nucleotides: 4. The CDR3 runs 14 residues. In germline, CDR1 is SGHRS, CDR2 YFSETQ.

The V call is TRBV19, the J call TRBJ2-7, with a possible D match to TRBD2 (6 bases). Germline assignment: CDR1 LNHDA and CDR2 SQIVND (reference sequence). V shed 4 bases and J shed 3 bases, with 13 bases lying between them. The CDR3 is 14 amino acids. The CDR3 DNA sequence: TGTGCCAGTAGTACTTGGGACTCTGTCTACGAGCAGTACTTC. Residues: CASSTWDSVYEQYF.

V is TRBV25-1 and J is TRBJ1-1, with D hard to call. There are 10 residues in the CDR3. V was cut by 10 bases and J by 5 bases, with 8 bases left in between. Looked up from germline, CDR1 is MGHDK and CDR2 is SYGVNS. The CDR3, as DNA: TGTGCCACCCGAGGGACTGAAGCTTTCTTT. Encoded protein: CATRGTEAFF.

The CDR3 is CASSPGEPPAYEQYF. The CDR3 DNA is TGTGCCAGCAGCCCGGGGGAGCCACCCGCCTACGAGCAGTACTTC. This rearrangement joins TRBV5-6 to TRBJ2-7; a possible D gene is TRBD2 (6 bases). The germline gives CDR1 SGHDT, CDR2 YYEEEE. Trimming removed 4 bases from V and 2 bases from J, with 16 bases in between. This CDR3 has 15 amino acids. Based on the CDR3 plus reference TRBV5-6 and TRBJ2-7, the full variable domain is DAGVTQSPTHLIKTRGQQVTLRCSPKSGHDTVSWYQQALGQGPQFIFQYYEEEERQRGNFPDRFSGHQFPNYSSELNVNALLLGDSALYLCASSPGEPPAYEQYFGPGTRLTVT.

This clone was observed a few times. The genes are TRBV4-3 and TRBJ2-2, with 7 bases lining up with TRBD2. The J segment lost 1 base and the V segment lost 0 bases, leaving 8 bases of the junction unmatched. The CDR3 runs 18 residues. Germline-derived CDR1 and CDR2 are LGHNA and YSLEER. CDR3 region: CASSQDELKRENTGELFF. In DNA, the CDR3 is TGCGCCAGCAGCCAAGATGAATTGAAGCGGGAGAACACCGGGGAGCTGTTTTTT.

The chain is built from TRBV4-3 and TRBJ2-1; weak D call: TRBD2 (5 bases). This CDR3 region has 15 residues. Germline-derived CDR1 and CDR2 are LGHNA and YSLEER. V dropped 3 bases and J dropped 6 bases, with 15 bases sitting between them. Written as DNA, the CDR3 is TGCGCCAGCAGCCAGCCCGACTTTGGAGGCAATGAGCAGTTCTTC. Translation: CASSQPDFGGNEQFF.

CDR3: CASTGGTTKSLFF. CDR3 nucleotide sequence: TGCGCCAGCACGGGGGGAACGACAAAGTCCCTGTTTTTT. The rearrangement joins TRBV10-2 to TRBJ1-4, with D maybe TRBD1 (5 bases). The V end was cut by 7 bases, the J end by 14 bases, with 20 bases between. The V gene's germline CDR1 is WSHSY and CDR2 SAAADI. This CDR3 is 13 amino acids long.

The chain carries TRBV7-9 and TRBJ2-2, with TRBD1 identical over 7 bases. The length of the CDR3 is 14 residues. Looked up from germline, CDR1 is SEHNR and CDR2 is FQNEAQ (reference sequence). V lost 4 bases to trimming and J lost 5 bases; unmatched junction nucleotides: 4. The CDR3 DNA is TGTGCCAGCAGCTACAGGGGTCTGACCGGGGAGCTGTTTTTT. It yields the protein CASSYRGLTGELFF.